This TCR beta chain was profiled in a study of T cell responses to AZD1222 COVID-19 vaccine. Sequenced by immunoSEQ multiplex PCR; TCRdb stores in-frame clones only, minus some. The data show some 120,000 clones, with roughly 87% seen just once and roughly a tenth held by the top ten. The germline gives CDR1 SEHNR, CDR2 FQNEAQ (reference sequence). The CDR3 extends over 15 amino acids. Trimming removed 1 base at V and 3 bases at J, with 12 bases between. This clone was found once. Here the sequenced sample was peripheral blood, taken 28 days after the second AZD1222 dose. The source of this sequence is an adult who received the AZD1222 COVID-19 vaccine. The rearrangement links TRBV7-9 to TRBJ1-1; D gene ambiguous. This CDR3 reads CASSLGYGDHTEAFF. CDR3 DNA: TGTGCCAGCAGCTTAGGGTACGGGGATCACACTGAAGCTTTCTTT.